This T cell receptor (beta chain) came from a study of vaccination and CD4 T cells after COVID-19. At the Johns Hopkins FTIC core, DNA taken from cultured CD4+ T cells was sequenced by way of the Oncomine TCR Beta short-read assay. One entry per CDR3 protein, called by TCRdb with MiXCR from the PCR reads. The table includes 9,500 to 15,000 distinct CDR3 sequences, around 50% detected once. CDR3 length: 12 amino acids. Deletions cut 2 bases from V and 8 bases from J, with 9 bases between. The study's findings and limits: Convalescent patients displayed spike mono-reactivity in 304 of 307 vaccine-specific clones.

Treatment defined: approximately 10-day PBMC culture with coronavirus spike peptide pools or control peptides (ViraFEST assay). A note on this clonotype: Antigen specificity is unknown.

This receptor was taken from a human donor who had recovered from COVID-19. V usage is TRBV12-3 or TRBV12-4 and J usage is TRBJ1-2; D is undetermined. Source material: CD4+ T cells from blood, cultured in vitro. CDR3 DNA: TGTGCCAGCAGTTTAAGGTCGTTCGGCTACACCTTC. Amino acid sequence: CASSLRSFGYTF.